There are a few counts of the clone carrying this TCR beta chain. The data are from a study of beta chain features in type 1 diabetes. Germline values: CDR1 SEHNR, CDR2 FQNEAQ (reference sequence). V trimming: 1 base; J trimming: 5 bases; junction bases outside the gene matches: 5. The CDR3 covers 14 residues. Of the isolated RNA, all was reverse transcribed, and so the sequenced material was expressed TCRB transcripts. Libraries were prepared by immunoSEQ multiplex PCR; TCRdb keeps only in-frame clonotypes and omits some of them. Of hundreds of thousands of clones in the sample, roughly 13% were seen once.

The TCR comes from a man between 18 and 29 years old in good health. The chain links TRBV7-9 to TRBJ2-7; 7 bases line up with TRBD2. Sequenced input: naive CD4+ T cells from blood. CDR3 coding DNA: TGTGCCAGCAGCTTAGTTACTAGCGTCAACGAGCAGTACTTC. As protein: CASSLVTSVNEQYF.